In this sample, the clone carrying this TCR beta chain turned up a few times. This sample is drawn from a study of blood T cell repertoires in COVID-19. Study-level information: The United States, Italy and Spain were the sources of the acute and convalescent COVID-19 samples. PBMCs, B-cell-depleted T cells, or T cells were the source of the cDNA or gDNA that made up the material.

V was trimmed by 6 bases and J by 5 bases, leaving 16 bases between them. CDR1 and CDR2 from the germline V gene are LNHDA and SQIVND (reference sequence). The CDR3 has 14 residues. The repertoire was sequenced with immunoSEQ multiplex PCR; TCRdb's copy has only in-frame clones and lacks some. The table shows tens of thousands of clones, with 70% to 90% occurring only once. This chain uses TRBV19 with TRBJ2-5; no firm D call. This sequence was found in a man aged 70-80 years with active or convalescent COVID-19. The sample taken for sequencing was peripheral blood. CDR3 in DNA: TGTGCCAGTAGCCTAACAACGTCGCGGGAGACCCAGTACTTC. This encodes CASSLTTSRETQYF.